This entry features one T cell receptor beta chain sequence. Its antigen is unknown. The PCR used 60 Vbeta and 13 Jbeta primers. As processed by the authors: Later, 65 million to 90 million unique TCR beta chains were counted in an analysis, and 8.5 million to 13 million of them were shared. Generated by immunoSEQ multiplex PCR, the TCRdb table keeps only in-frame clones and is missing some. The DNA gave D and trimming, while V, J and clone size come from that table. The repertoire holds some 130,000 clones, with roughly four fifths as singletons. This entry is derived from a study of cytomegalovirus exposure and HLA in healthy donors. Looking at the study overall: T cells numbering around 190 million yielded some 100 million unique TCR beta sequences in an earlier analysis.

The study, taken as a whole, reports: Certain sequence variants were highly shared and formed a cluster, and this cluster was likely a sequencing artifact.

Looked up from germline, CDR1 is MGHRA and CDR2 is YSYEKL. V gave up 4 bases and J gave up 0 bases, with 10 bases separating them. The CDR3 is made up of 15 amino acids. While unrecorded immune exposures were likely, the donors were nominally healthy when sampled. The sequence was obtained from a girl aged 2-10 years in good health and CMV-seronegative. The chain recombines TRBV4-1 with TRBJ1-3, with D unresolved. The source material was PBMCs. The CDR3 here is CASSPVGLSGNTIYF. CDR3 bases: TGCGCCAGCAGCCCGGTGGGCCTCTCTGGAAACACCATATATTTT.